The clone carrying this T cell receptor (beta chain) was picked up a small number of times. Its antigen is as yet unknown. The CDR3 sequence is 16 residues long. Germline loops: CDR1 SGHDT, CDR2 YYEEEE. J gave up 7 bases and V 2 bases, and 7 bases lay outside the gene matches. The PCR was carried out with 60 Vbeta primers and 13 Jbeta primers. Using immunoSEQ multiplex PCR, the repertoire was profiled, and TCRdb retains in-frame clones only, with some absent. Among about 160,000 clones, over 60% were seen once, and the ten largest hold 2.5% to 3.5%. This entry is derived from a study of cytomegalovirus exposure and HLA in healthy donors. Points from the study as a whole: As immune exposure information, only CMV serostatus was available. Later analysis placed DRB1 highest and HLA-C lowest in TCR association rates, which differed by HLA locus.

The sample taken for sequencing was PBMCs. This chain connects TRBV5-6 to TRBJ1-6; 9 nucleotides agree with TRBD1. The sequence was collected from a woman aged 35 to 49 in good health and CMV-seronegative. DNA for the CDR3: TGTGCCAGCAGCTTCCGAGGACAGGGGACGAATTCACCCCTCCACTTT. Amino acid sequence: CASSFRGQGTNSPLHF.